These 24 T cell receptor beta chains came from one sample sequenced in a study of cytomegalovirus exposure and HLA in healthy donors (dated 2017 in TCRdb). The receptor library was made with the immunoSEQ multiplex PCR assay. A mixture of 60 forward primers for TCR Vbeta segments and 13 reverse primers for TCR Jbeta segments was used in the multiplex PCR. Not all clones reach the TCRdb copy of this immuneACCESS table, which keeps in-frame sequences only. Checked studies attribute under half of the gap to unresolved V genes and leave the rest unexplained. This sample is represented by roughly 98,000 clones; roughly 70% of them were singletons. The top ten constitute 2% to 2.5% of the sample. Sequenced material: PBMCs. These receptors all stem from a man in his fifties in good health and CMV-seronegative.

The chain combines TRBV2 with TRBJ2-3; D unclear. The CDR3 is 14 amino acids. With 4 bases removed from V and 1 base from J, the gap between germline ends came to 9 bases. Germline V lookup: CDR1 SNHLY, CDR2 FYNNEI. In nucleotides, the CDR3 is TGTGCCAGCAGTGGGCCCATCGGCACAGATACGCAGTATTTT. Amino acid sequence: CASSGPIGTDTQYF.

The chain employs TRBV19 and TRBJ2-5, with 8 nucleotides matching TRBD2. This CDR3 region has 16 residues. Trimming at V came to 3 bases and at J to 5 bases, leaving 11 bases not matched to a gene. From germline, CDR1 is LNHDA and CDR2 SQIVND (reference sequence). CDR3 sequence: CASSIDREGWRETQYF. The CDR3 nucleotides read TGTGCCAGTAGTATTGACCGGGAGGGCTGGAGGGAGACCCAGTACTTC.

The CDR3 region is CASSYSFQRSTDTQYF. CDR3 in DNA: TGTGCCAGCAGTTACTCTTTCCAGCGGAGCACAGATACGCAGTATTTT. The V call is TRBV6-5, the J call TRBJ2-3; D is possibly TRBD2 (5 bases). CDR1 is MNHEY, CDR2 SVGAGI, per germline. V was pared by 0 bases and J by 0 bases, with 10 bases between. CDR3 length: 16 amino acids.

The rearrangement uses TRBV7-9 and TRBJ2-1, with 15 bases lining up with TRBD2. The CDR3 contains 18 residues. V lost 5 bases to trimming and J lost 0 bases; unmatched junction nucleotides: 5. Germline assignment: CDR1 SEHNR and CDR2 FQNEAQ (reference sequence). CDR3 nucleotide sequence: TGTGCCAGCAGCCCCGGACTAGCGGGGGGGAGCTCCTACAATGAGCAGTTCTTC. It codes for CASSPGLAGGSSYNEQFF.

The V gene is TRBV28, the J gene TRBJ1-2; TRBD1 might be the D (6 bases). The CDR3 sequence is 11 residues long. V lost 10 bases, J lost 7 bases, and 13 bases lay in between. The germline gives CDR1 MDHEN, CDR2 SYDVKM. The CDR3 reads CATSGTTGYTF. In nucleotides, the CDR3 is TGTGCCACTTCGGGGACAACTGGCTACACCTTC.

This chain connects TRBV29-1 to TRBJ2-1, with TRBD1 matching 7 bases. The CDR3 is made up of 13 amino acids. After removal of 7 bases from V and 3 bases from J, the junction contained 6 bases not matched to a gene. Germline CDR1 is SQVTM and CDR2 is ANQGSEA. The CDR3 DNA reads TGCAGCGAACGGACAGGAGACTACAATGAGCAGTTCTTC. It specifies CSERTGDYNEQFF.

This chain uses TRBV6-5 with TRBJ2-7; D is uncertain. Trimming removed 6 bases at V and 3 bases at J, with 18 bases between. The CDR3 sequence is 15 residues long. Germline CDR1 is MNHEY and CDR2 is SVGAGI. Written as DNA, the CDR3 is TGTGCCAGCAGCACTCCTAGTGAATTGGACTACGAGCAGTACTTC. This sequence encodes CASSTPSELDYEQYF.

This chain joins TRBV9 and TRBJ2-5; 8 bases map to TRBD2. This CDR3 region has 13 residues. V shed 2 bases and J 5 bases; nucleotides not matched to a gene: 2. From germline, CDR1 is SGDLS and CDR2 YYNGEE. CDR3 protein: CASSVGLVETQYF. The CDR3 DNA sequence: TGTGCCAGCAGCGTGGGACTAGTGGAGACCCAGTACTTC. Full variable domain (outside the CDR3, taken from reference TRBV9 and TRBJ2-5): DSGVTQTPKHLITATGQRVTLRCSPRSGDLSVYWYQQSLDQGLQFLIQYYNGEERAKGNILERFSAQQFPDLHSELNLSSLELGDSALYFCASSVGLVETQYFGPGTRLLVL.

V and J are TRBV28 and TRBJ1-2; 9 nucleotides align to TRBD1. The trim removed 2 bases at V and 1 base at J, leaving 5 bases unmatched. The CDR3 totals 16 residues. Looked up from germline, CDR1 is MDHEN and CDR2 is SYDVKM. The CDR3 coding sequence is TGTGCCAGCAGTTTACCACAGGGGGCGGGTAACTATGGCTACACCTTC. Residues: CASSLPQGAGNYGYTF.

CDR3 residues: CASSLAGVNEQYF. The CDR3 DNA sequence: TGTGCCAGCAGCTTAGCCGGGGTCAACGAGCAGTACTTC. This chain connects TRBV7-6 to TRBJ2-7; possible D gene TRBD2, 5 bases. CDR3 length: 13 residues. Looked up from germline, CDR1 is SGHVS and CDR2 is FNYEAQ. V was pared by 0 bases and J by 5 bases, with 8 bases between.

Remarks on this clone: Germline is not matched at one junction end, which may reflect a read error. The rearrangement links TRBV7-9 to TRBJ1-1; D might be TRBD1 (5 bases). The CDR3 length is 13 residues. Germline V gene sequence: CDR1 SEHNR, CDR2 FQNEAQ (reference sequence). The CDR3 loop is CSSSLLQVNKAFF. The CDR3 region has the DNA TGTTCCAGCAGCTTGTTACAGGTGAATAAAGCTTTCTTT.

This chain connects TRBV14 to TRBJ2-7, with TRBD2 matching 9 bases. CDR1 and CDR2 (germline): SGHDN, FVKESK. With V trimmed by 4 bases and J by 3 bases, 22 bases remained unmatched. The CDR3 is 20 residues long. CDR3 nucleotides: TGTGCCAGCAGCCGCGAAAAGGGCTTTGTAGGGCGGGAGGGCCTCTACGAGCAGTACTTC. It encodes CASSREKGFVGREGLYEQYF.

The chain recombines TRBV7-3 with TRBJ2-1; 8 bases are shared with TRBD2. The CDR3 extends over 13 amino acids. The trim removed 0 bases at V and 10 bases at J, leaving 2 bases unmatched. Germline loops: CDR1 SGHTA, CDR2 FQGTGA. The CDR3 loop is CASSLTRLAEQFF. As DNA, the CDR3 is TGTGCCAGCAGCTTAACGCGACTAGCGGAGCAGTTCTTC.

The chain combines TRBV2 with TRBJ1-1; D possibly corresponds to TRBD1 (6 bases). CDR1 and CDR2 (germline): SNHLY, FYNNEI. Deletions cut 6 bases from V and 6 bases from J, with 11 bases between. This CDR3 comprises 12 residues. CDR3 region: CASRQGRAEAFF. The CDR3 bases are TGTGCCAGCAGACAGGGCCGAGCTGAAGCTTTCTTT.

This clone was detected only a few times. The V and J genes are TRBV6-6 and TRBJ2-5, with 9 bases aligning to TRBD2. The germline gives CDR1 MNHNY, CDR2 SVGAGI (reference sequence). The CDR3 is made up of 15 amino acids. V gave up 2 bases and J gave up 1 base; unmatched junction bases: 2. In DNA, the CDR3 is TGTGCCAGCAGTTACCCGACTAGCGGCCAAGAGACCCAGTACTTC. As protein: CASSYPTSGQETQYF.

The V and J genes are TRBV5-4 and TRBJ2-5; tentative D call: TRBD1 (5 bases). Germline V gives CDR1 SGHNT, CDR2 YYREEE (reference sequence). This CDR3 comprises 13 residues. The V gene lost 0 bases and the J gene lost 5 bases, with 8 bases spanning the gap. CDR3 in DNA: TGTGCCAGCAGCTTGGCCGCAGGGGAGACCCAGTACTTC. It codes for CASSLAAGETQYF.

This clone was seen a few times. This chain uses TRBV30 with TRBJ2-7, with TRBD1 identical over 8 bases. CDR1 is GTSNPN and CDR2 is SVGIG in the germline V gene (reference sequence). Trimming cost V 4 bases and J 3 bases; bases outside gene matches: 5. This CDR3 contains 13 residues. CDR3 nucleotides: TGTGCCTGGACGACAGGGGCCCTCTACGAGCAGTACTTC. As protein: CAWTTGALYEQYF. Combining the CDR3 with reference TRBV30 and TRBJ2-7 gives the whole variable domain SQTIHQWPATLVQPVGSPLSLECTVEGTSNPNLYWYRQAAGRGLQLLFYSVGIGQISSEVPQNLSASRPQDRQFILSSKKLLLSDSGFYLCAWTTGALYEQYFGPGTRLTVT.

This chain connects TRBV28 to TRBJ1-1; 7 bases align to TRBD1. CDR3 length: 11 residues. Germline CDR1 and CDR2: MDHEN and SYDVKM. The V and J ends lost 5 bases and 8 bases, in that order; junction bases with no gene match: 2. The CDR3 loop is CASSEQGEAFF. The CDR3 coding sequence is TGTGCCAGCAGTGAACAGGGGGAAGCTTTCTTT.

The CDR3 coding sequence is TGTGCCAGCCTCAGACCCGGGGCGGGGGAGACCCAGTACTTC. It specifies CASLRPGAGETQYF. The V gene is TRBV28, the J gene TRBJ2-5; tentative D call: TRBD2 (6 bases). V gave up 8 bases and J gave up 5 bases, with 18 bases separating them. Germline CDR1 reads MDHEN; CDR2 reads SYDVKM. CDR3 length: 14 residues.

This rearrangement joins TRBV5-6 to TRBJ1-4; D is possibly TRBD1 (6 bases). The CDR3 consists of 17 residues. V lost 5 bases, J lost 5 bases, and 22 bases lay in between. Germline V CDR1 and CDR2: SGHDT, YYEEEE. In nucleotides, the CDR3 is TGTGCCAGCAGTAAAAAGTCGCACAGGGCATGGAATGAAAAACTGTTTTTT. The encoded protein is CASSKKSHRAWNEKLFF.

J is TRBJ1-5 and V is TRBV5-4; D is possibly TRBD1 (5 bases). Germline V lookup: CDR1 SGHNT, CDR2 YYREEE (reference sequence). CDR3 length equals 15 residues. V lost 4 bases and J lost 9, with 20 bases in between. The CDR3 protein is CASSLKGLYPRPQHF. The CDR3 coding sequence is TGTGCCAGCAGCCTCAAGGGGCTCTACCCCCGGCCCCAGCATTTT.

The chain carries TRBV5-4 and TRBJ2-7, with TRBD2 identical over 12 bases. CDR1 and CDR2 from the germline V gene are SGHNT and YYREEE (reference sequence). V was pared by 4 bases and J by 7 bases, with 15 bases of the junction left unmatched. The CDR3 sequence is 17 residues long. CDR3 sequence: CASSPSQGLAGGLEQYF. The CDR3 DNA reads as TGTGCCAGCAGCCCCTCCCAGGGGCTAGCGGGGGGGCTTGAGCAGTACTTC. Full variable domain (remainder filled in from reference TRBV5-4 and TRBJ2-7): ETGVTQSPTHLIKTRGQQVTLRCSSQSGHNTVSWYQQALGQGPQFIFQYYREEENGRGNFPPRFSGLQFPNYSSELNVNALELDDSALYLCASSPSQGLAGGLEQYFGPGTRLTVT.

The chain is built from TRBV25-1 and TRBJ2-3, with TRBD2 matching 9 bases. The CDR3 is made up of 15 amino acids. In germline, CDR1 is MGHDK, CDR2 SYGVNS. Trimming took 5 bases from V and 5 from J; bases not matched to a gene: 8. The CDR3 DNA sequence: TGTGCCAGCAGTAGGGCGGGGGGGCATCAAGATACGCAGTATTTT. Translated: CASSRAGGHQDTQYF.

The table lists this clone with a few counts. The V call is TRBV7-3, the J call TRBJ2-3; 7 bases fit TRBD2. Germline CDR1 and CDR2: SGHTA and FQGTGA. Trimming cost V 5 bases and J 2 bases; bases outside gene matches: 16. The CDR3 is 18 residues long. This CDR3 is CASSNPSLAGAYTDTQYF. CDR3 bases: TGTGCCAGCAGCAACCCCTCTCTGGCGGGAGCGTACACAGATACGCAGTATTTT. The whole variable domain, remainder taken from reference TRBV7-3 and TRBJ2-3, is GAGVSQTPSNKVTEKGKYVELRCDPISGHTALYWYRQSLGQGPEFLIYFQGTGAADDSGLPNDRFFAVRPEGSVSTLKIQRTERGDSAVYLCASSNPSLAGAYTDTQYFGPGTRLTVL.